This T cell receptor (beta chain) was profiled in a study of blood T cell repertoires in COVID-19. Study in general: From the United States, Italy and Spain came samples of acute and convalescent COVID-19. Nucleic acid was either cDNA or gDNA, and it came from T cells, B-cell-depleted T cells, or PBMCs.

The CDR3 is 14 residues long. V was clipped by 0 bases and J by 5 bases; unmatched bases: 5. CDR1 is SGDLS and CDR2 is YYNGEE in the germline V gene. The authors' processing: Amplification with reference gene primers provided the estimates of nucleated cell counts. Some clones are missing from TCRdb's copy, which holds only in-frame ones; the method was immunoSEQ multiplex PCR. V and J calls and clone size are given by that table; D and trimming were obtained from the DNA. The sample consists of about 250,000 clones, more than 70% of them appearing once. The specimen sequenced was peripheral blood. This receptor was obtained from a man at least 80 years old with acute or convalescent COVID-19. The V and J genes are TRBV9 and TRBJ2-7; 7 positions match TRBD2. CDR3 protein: CASSVGSGEHEQYF. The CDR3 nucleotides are TGTGCCAGCAGCGTAGGGAGCGGGGAACACGAGCAGTACTTC.